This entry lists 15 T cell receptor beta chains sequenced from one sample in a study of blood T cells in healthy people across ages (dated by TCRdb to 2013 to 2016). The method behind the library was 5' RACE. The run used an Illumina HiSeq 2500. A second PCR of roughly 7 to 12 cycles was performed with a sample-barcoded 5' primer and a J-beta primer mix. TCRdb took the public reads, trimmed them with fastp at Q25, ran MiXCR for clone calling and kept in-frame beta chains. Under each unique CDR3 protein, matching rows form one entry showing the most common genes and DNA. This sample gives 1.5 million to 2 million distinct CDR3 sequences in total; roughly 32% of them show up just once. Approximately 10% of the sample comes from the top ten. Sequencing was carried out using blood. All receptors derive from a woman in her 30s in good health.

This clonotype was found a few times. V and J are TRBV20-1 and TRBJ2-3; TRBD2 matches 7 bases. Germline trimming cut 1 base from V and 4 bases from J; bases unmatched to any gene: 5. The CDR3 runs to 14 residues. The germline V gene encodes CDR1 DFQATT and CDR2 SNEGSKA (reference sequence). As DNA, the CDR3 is TGCAGTGCTAGAGTTGGCAGCGGGGCAGATACGCAGTATTTT. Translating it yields CSARVGSGADTQYF.

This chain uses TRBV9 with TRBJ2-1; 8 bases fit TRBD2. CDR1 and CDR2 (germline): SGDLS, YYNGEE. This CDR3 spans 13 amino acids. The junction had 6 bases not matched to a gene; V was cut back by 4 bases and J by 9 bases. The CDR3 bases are TGTGCCAGCAGCACCATAGCGGGATCTGAGCAGTTCTTC. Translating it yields CASSTIAGSEQFF.

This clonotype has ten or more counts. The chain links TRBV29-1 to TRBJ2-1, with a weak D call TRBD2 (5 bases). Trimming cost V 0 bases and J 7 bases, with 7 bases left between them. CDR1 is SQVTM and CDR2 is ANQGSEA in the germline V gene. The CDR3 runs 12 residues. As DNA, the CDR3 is TGCAGCGTTGAAGAACTAGTAAATGAGCAGTTCTTC. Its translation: CSVEELVNEQFF.

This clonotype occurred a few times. The CDR3: CASSPQGTGMNTEAFF. Written as DNA, the CDR3 is TGTGCCAGCAGCCCCCAGGGTACGGGAATGAACACTGAAGCTTTCTTT. This rearrangement joins TRBV7-2 to TRBJ1-1, with a possible D match to TRBD1 (5 bases). Germline values: CDR1 SGHTA, CDR2 FQGNSA. V gave up 5 bases and J gave up 0 bases, with 16 bases separating them. The CDR3 is made up of 16 amino acids.

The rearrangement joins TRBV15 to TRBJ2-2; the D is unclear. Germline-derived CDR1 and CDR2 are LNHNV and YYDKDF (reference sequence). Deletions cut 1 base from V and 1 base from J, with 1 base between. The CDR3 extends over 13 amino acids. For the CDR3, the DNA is TGTGCCACCAGCAGAGTGAACACCGGGGAGCTGTTTTTT. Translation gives CATSRVNTGELFF.

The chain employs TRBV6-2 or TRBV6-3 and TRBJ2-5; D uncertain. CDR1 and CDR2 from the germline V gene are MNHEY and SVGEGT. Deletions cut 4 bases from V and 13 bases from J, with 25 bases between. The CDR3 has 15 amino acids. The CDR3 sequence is CASSSDVKRQEARYF. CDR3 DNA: TGTGCCAGCAGTTCAGACGTTAAGAGGCAAGAGGCCCGGTACTTC.

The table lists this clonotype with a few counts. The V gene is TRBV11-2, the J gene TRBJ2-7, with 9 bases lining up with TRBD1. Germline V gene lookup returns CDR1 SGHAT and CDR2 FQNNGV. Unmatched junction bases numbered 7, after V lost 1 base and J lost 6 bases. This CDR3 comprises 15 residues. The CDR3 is CASSLGRDRVAEQYF. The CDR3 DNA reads TGTGCCAGCAGCTTAGGACGGGACAGGGTCGCCGAGCAGTACTTC.

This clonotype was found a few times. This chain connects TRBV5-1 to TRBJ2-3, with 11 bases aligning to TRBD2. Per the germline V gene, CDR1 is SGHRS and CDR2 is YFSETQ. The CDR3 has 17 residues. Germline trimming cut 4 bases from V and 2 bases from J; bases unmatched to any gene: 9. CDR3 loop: CASSRGASGGTTDTQYF. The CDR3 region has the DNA TGCGCCAGCAGCCGCGGGGCTAGCGGGGGGACCACAGATACGCAGTATTTT.

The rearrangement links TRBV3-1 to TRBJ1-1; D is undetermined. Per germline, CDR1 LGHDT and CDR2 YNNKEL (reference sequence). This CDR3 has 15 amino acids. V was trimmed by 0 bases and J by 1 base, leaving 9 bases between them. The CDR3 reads CASSQDLYPNTEAFF. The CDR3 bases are TGTGCCAGCAGCCAAGATCTGTATCCGAACACTGAAGCTTTCTTT. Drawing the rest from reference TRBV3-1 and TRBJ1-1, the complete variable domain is DTAVSQTPKYLVTQMGNDKSIKCEQNLGHDTMYWYKQDSKKFLKIMFSYNNKELIINETVPNRFSPKSPDKAHLNLHINSLELGDSAVYFCASSQDLYPNTEAFFGQGTRLTVV.

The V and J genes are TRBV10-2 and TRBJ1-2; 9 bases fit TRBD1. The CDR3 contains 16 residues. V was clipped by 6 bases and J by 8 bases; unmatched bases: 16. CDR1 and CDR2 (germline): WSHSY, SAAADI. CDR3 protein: CASSGTRDRVVAGYTF. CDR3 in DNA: TGCGCCAGCAGCGGGACCCGGGACAGGGTGGTGGCGGGCTACACCTTC.

The CDR3 loop is CAGAELLVNEQFF. CDR3 DNA: TGTGCCGGCGCCGAACTACTAGTGAATGAGCAGTTCTTC. The chain carries TRBV6-4 and TRBJ2-1, with a tentative D call TRBD2 (5 bases). V dropped 11 bases and J dropped 7 bases, with 18 bases sitting between them. Germline loops: CDR1 MRHNA, CDR2 SNTAGT. This CDR3 contains 13 residues.

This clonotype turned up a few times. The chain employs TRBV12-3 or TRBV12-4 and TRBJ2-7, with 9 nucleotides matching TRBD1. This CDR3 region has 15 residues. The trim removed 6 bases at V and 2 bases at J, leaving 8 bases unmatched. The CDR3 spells CASSWGGDRAYEQYF. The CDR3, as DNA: TGTGCCAGCAGCTGGGGGGGGGACAGGGCCTACGAGCAGTACTTC.

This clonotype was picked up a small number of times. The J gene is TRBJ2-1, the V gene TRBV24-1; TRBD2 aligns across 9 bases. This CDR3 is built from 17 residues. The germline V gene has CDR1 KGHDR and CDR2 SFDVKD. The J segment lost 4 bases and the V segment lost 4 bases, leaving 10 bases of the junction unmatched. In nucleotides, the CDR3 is TGTGCCACCAGTGAAAAAACCGGGACTAGCATGTACAATGAGCAGTTCTTC. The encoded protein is CATSEKTGTSMYNEQFF.

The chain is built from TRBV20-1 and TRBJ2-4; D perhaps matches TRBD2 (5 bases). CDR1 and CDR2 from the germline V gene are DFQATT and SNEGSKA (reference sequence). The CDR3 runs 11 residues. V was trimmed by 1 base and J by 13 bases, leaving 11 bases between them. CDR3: CSARGYCGQYF. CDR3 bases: TGCAGTGCTAGAGGTTACTGCGGGCAGTACTTC.

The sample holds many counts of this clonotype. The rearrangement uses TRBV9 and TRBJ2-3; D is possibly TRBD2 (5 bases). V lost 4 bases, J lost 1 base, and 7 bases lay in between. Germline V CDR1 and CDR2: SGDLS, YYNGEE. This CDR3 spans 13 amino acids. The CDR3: CASSWRGTDTQYF. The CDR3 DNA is TGTGCCAGCAGCTGGCGGGGCACAGATACGCAGTATTTT.